Sequencing of this T cell receptor beta chain was carried out in a study of cytomegalovirus exposure and HLA in healthy donors (dated by TCRdb to the late 2010s). Background for the entire study: An earlier analysis of approximately 640 of the donors reported more than 250 Gb of sequence data and roughly 100 million unique TCR beta sequences from 150 million to 200 million T cells. About 280 gigabases of sequencing data and 70 million to 100 million unique TCR sequences made up an early release that covered over 550 HLA-typed donors. The T cell repertoires of 666 subjects were profiled by immunosequencing and related to cytomegalovirus serostatus. Among around 400 genotyped donors of the cohort, an average of around 240,000 unique TCR beta nucleotide sequences was sequenced per donor, of which about 20% were non-productive. A later genetic analysis took genome-wide SNP genotypes for about 65% of the 666 donors and used that subset as a discovery cohort. Alongside the repertoire data, information on donor age, sex, ethnicity and CMV serostatus was compiled. Both class I and class II loci were covered by HLA typing, at four-digit resolution. A separate validation cohort of more than 100 different subjects was used in addition to the roughly 670-subject first cohort. Rather than using new phenotypic data, the later analysis identified candidate immune exposures from TCR beta sequences and from how often those sequences occurred across donors. Because of strong linkage in the cohort, roughly five DR-DQ haplotypes were treated as single units for association and clustering. Typing coverage differed by locus: A, B, C, DRB1 and DQB1 were typed in roughly 629-640 donors, DQA1 in about 560, DPA1 in around 580, and DPB1 in 450 to 490. A later analysis re-examined previously published TCR beta repertoires from just over 650 donors and added high-resolution HLA genotyping to investigate patterns of TCR occurrence. Every discovery cohort repertoire had been produced on one sequencing platform. The study combined high-throughput TCR immunosequencing, statistical association of individual TCRs with disease status, and machine learning to predict cytomegalovirus infection status. The aim of the study was to test whether cataloging public T cell receptors could identify signatures of past pathogen exposure. In an earlier analysis of about 590 of the donors, high-throughput TCR beta sequencing was used to judge whether each TCR beta V gene segment behaved as functional or pseudogenic. Among the approximately 430 genotyped donors, 81% belonged to the genetic ancestry cluster associated with self-reported Caucasian donors. Summary of the overall study and its limitations: Linkage disequilibrium might explain the correlated functional status among segregating V segments, but an unknown experimental factor could not be ruled out. In both the original and validation cohorts, the classifier was reported to diagnose cytomegalovirus status with high specificity and sensitivity. According to the authors, the approach could potentially be generalized to other disease states and immunological phenotypes. The 87-base-pair reads could not distinguish some IMGT-functional V segments, including TRBV6-2 and TRBV6-3, so those segments were excluded. Because HLA typing was unavailable for some donors at each locus, only the typed subset was used in association tests. The earlier analysis of around 600 of the donors excluded fewer than 20 rarely observed V segments, including chromosome 9 orphons, because counts were too low. A later analysis reported that several top co-occurrence clusters appeared linked to parvovirus B19, influenza, CMV and Epstein-Barr virus. In a later analysis, most CMV-associated TCR beta chains were found to appear HLA-restricted, with HLA associations seemingly driven largely by CMV exposure. In a later analysis, HLA-associated TCR beta chains were found to be more clonally expanded and to have lower generation probabilities than equally common non-associated chains. Most TCR sequences were seen in very few donors, while some public TCRs were found in many individuals. Three of the identified cytomegalovirus-associated TCR beta chains were confirmed in vitro to be specific for cytomegalovirus antigens. A later analysis associated around 16,000 TCR beta sequences with specific HLA alleles at a false discovery rate of 0.05. In the study, 150 to 200 TCR beta chains were listed as associated with cytomegalovirus. A cluster of highly shared sequence variants was judged likely to represent a technical artifact of the sequencing pipeline. Assigning TCR associations to individual alleles was difficult when HLA alleles, especially DR and DQ, strongly co-occurred. V-gene and J-gene trimming of TCR beta chains was associated with a missense DCLRE1C variant in a later genetic analysis, and the association was replicated in an independent cohort. A further reported finding was that TCR beta sequences accurately predicted the HLA-A and HLA-B alleles for most subjects in the first cohort. In a later analysis, TCR association rates were found to vary across HLA loci, with the most associated TCRs seen for DRB1 alleles and the fewest for HLA-C alleles. Roughly uniform sequencing depth across donors was assumed in presence/absence analyses, although this assumption may not hold. In an earlier analysis of about 600 of the donors, most TCR beta V segments appeared in productive rearrangements about 87% or about 30% of the time, broadly matching IMGT annotations. The cohort was sequenced for TCR beta chains only, and without alpha or paired-chain data the features that could be detected were limited. The only immune exposure information available for the cohort was CMV serostatus. In a later genetic analysis, fewer N-insertions in productive TCRs were reported among donors in an Asian-associated ancestry cluster than the approximately 710-donor mean.

In total, roughly 670 healthy bone marrow donors made up the cohort. At the time of sampling, every cohort member was nominally healthy, though immune exposures that went unrecorded were likely present. The donor tested CMV seronegative and was one of the 352 seronegative cohort members. Each donor provided a peripheral blood sample, and peripheral blood mononuclear cells were used for TCR beta sequencing. Genomic DNA extraction from the blood cell samples was performed with the Qiagen DNeasy Blood Extraction Kit. The CDR3 contains 17 residues, cysteine and phenylalanine counted. The DNA shown is the 51-base CDR3, in frame from base 1. The germline V gene specifies KGHSH as CDR1 and LQKENI as CDR2. Clipping removes 1 base from V and 3 bases from J, with 9 as the unmatched junction base count. Library generation was performed with the immunoSEQ multiplex PCR assay. For the multiplex PCR, a mixture combining 60 forward primers for TCR Vbeta segments and 13 reverse primers for TCR Jbeta segments was used. A multiplex PCR assay on genomic DNA amplified the CDR3 region of rearranged TCR beta genes. Amplified TCR beta libraries were sequenced as 87-base-pair reads on the Illumina HiSeq System. The authors processed their data as follows. Across the roughly 700 repertoires, a later analysis counted 78 million or so unique TCR beta chains, approximately 10 million of which were shared by at least two donors. To remove PCR and sequencing errors, raw reads were error-corrected and collapsed into unique sequences using a nearest-neighbor algorithm that merged closely related sequences. CDR3 sequences were aligned to IMGT reference sequences to assign V, D and J gene segments. For a sequence to be retained, at least a six-nucleotide match to both a V gene segment and a J gene segment was required. A rearrangement counted as productive if the CDR3 had no stop codons and remained in frame with V and J, and every other rearrangement counted as non-productive. Following IMGT convention, CDR3 was defined as the stretch from the second conserved V-encoded cysteine up to the conserved J-encoded phenylalanine. The earlier analysis of more than 450 of the donors excluded sequences that lacked an unambiguous match to a single V gene segment. In an earlier analysis of several hundred of the donors, a V segment was called functional when productive rearrangements were above 56.7%, and segregating when the standard deviation between donors exceeded 5%. To diagnose cytomegalovirus status from the catalog of TCR beta chain sequences, a statistical classification framework was built. A later analysis assigned V and J genes by comparing TCR nucleotide sequences with IMGT/GENE-DB human TR gene sequences. The TCRdist pipeline was used in a later analysis to assign CDR3 sequences and most-parsimonious VDJ recombination scenarios. In a later analysis, each TCR beta chain was defined by its CDR3 amino acid sequence together with its V-gene family, and reads lacking a unique V-gene family were excluded. As a way to deal with suspected cross-contamination and a sequencing artifact, a later analysis dropped over 550 nucleotide sequences that were highly shared and had low generation probability. A later analysis calculated a clonal expansion index for each public chain from normalized within-repertoire ranks of inferred template counts. Generation probabilities in a later analysis came from a VDJ recombination model fitted to out-of-frame rearrangements, and those results were checked against IGoR. In a later analysis, hypergeometric tests were used to score TCR-TCR, TCR-HLA and TCR-CMV co-occurrence, with a repertoire-size bias correction applied to TCR pairs. In a later analysis, false discovery rates were estimated by permuting HLA or CMV assignments 20 times. In a later analysis, co-occurring TCRs were grouped using DBSCAN, and TCRdist sequence similarity was added for clustering within HLA-allele-positive subsets. Co-occurrence clustering excluded repertoires with fewer than 30,000 or more than 120,000 public chains, plus five with anomalous nucleotide sharing. TCRdb took this table from immuneACCESS and kept in-frame rearrangements with V and J called. Such tables lack part of the clones; where checked against another copy, unresolved V genes explain under half of the gap, and the rest is unexplained. V, J and clone size were drawn from that table, and D and trimming were deduced from the DNA. The sample table records about 110,000 clones. Clones ranked in the top ten supply about 3.5% of the sample.

Concerning this clone: Its antigen target is currently unknown.

What was sequenced was PBMCs. This chain joins TRBV18 to TRBJ2-1, with TRBD2 identical over 7 junction bases. The source of this sequence is a man younger than 35 in good health and CMV-seronegative. The DNA sequence is as follows: TGTGCCAGCTCACCACTTGGAGGGAGGGCCGACTACAATGAGCAGTTCTTC. It translates to CASSPLGGRADYNEQFF.